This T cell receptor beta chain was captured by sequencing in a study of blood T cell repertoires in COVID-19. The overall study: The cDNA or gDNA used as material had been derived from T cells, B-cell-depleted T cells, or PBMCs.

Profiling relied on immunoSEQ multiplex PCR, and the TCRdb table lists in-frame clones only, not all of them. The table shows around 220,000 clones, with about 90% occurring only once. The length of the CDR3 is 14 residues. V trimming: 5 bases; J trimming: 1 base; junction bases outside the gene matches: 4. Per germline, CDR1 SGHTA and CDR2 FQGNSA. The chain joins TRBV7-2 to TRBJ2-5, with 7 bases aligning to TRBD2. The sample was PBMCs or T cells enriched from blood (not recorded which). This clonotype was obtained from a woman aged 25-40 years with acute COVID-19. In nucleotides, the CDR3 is TGTGCCAGCAGCCCGGGACTACCCCAAGAGACCCAGTACTTC. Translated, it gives CASSPGLPQETQYF. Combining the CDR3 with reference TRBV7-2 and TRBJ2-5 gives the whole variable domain GAGVSQSPSNKVTEKGKDVELRCDPISGHTALYWYRQSLGQGLEFLIYFQGNSAPDKSGLPSDRFSAERTGGSVSTLTIQRTQQEDSAVYLCASSPGLPQETQYFGPGTRLLVL.